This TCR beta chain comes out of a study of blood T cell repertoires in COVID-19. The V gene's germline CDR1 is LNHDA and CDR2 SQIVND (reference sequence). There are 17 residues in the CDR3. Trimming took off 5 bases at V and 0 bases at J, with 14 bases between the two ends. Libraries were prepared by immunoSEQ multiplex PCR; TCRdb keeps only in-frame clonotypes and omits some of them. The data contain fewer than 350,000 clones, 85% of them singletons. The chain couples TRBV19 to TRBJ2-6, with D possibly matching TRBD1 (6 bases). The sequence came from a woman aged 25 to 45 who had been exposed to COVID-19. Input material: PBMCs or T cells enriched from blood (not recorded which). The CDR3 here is CASSDDRFPSGANVLTF. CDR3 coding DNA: TGTGCCAGTAGTGATGACAGGTTCCCCTCTGGGGCCAACGTCCTGACTTTC. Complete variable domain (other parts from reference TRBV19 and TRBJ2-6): DGGITQSPKYLFRKEGQNVTLSCEQNLNHDAMYWYRQDPGQGLRLIYYSQIVNDFQKGDIAEGYSVSREKKESFPLTVTSAQKNPTAFYLCASSDDRFPSGANVLTFGAGSRLTVL.